Each of the 20 T cell receptor beta chains below was sequenced from the same sample in a study of blood T cell repertoires in COVID-19. The data were produced by immunoSEQ multiplex PCR, yet TCRdb's version contains in-frame clones alone and is incomplete. Of under 200,000 clones detected, 82% appear once; the ten largest clones hold 5.2%. The sequenced sample consisted of PBMCs or T cells enriched from blood (not recorded which). These receptors were obtained from a woman aged 55-69 years with acute COVID-19.

The V gene is TRBV5-1, the J gene TRBJ2-3, with TRBD1 identical over 8 bases. CDR1 is SGHRS and CDR2 is YFSETQ in the germline V gene. V trimming: 0 bases; J trimming: 4 bases; junction bases outside the gene matches: 4. The CDR3 runs 15 residues. In nucleotides, the CDR3 is TGCGCCAGCAGCTTGGGGCAGGGGGCCCCAGATACGCAGTATTTT. This translates into CASSLGQGAPDTQYF.

A few counts support this clone. This chain connects TRBV27 to TRBJ1-1; D gene ambiguous. This CDR3 has 11 residues. Per germline, CDR1 MNHEY and CDR2 SMNVEV (reference sequence). The V and J ends lost 8 bases and 0 bases respectively, with 4 bases between them. CDR3 DNA sequence: TGTGCCAGCGAGGTGAACACTGAAGCTTTCTTT. This encodes CASEVNTEAFF.

The chain employs TRBV30 and TRBJ1-3; maybe TRBD1 (6 bases). The V gene lost 3 bases and the J gene lost 4 bases, with 7 bases spanning the gap. This CDR3 has 12 residues. The germline V gene has CDR1 GTSNPN and CDR2 SVGIG (reference sequence). The CDR3 sequence is CAWSQGGNTIYF. DNA for the CDR3: TGTGCCTGGAGCCAGGGGGGAAACACCATATATTTT.

The genes are TRBV7-9 and TRBJ1-6; D remains unclear. CDR1 SEHNR and CDR2 FQNEAQ come from the germline V gene (reference sequence). The CDR3 totals 13 residues. V lost 7 bases, J lost 14 bases, and 18 bases lay in between. The CDR3 bases are TGTGCCAGCACCCCTGAGGGTTGGATATCCCTCCACTTT. This gives the protein CASTPEGWISLHF.

This clone was seen just once. CDR3 DNA sequence: TGTGCCAGCAGCCCGGAGCTGAGGGAGACCCAGTACTTC. This codes for CASSPELRETQYF. The V call is TRBV12-3 or TRBV12-4, the J call TRBJ2-5, with unresolved D. Deletions cut 6 bases from V and 5 bases from J, with 13 bases between. The CDR3 has 13 amino acids.

V is TRBV11-1 and J is TRBJ1-2; D may be TRBD1 (5 bases). With 1 base removed from V and 4 bases from J, the gap between germline ends came to 13 bases. The CDR3 is 15 amino acids. Germline lookup yields CDR1 SGHAT and CDR2 FQDESV (reference sequence). CDR3 bases: TGTGCCAGCAGCTTAGGTGACAGAATTGTCTATGGCTACACCTTC. It codes for CASSLGDRIVYGYTF.

The genes are TRBV29-1 and TRBJ2-3; D is undetermined. CDR3 length: 12 amino acids. V was shortened by 3 bases and J by 2 bases, with 6 bases between the two germline ends. Germline V gene data show CDR1 as SQVTM and CDR2 as ANQGSEA. CDR3 bases: TGCAGCGTTGAGAGTCCCACAGATACGCAGTATTTT. Translation gives CSVESPTDTQYF.

This clone was counted a single time. The V call is TRBV7-2, the J call TRBJ2-1, with TRBD1 matching over 9 bases. V lost 5 bases, J lost 9 bases, and 14 bases stayed unmatched. Germline V gives CDR1 SGHTA, CDR2 FQGNSA. This CDR3 spans 16 amino acids. In DNA, the CDR3 is TGTGCCAGCAGCCCCCGGAAGACAGGGGGGTTGGTTGAGCAGTTCTTC. Protein: CASSPRKTGGLVEQFF.

As concerns this clone: The sample contains more than one DNA sequence encoding this CDR3. The rearrangement links TRBV28 to TRBJ1-5; a possible D gene is TRBD1 (5 bases). Trimming shortened V by 2 bases and J by 7 bases, and 12 bases separated the two germline ends. Germline V gene data show CDR1 as MDHEN and CDR2 as SYDVKM. CDR3 size: 14 residues. CDR3 DNA: TGTGCCAGCAGTTTAGGGCAGGGTGGCCAGCCCCAGCATTTT. Amino acids: CASSLGQGGQPQHF.

The chain employs TRBV27 and TRBJ1-1; D remains ambiguous. The germline CDR1 and CDR2 sequences are MNHEY and SMNVEV (reference sequence). V was cut by 3 bases and J by 3 bases, with 8 bases left in between. This CDR3 is 13 amino acids long. CDR3 sequence: CASSFRGYTEAFF. The DNA of the CDR3 is TGTGCCAGCAGTTTTAGAGGGTACACTGAAGCTTTCTTT.

The chain recombines TRBV12-3 or TRBV12-4 with TRBJ1-2, with a tentative D call TRBD1 (6 bases). Deletions cut 6 bases from V and 8 bases from J, with 13 bases between. The CDR3 contains 12 residues. CDR3 nucleotide sequence: TGTGCCAGCAGGCCAGGGGTGAGAGGCTACACCTTC. It yields the protein CASRPGVRGYTF.

This clone came up a few times. This sequence joins TRBV19 and TRBJ2-3, with a tentative D call TRBD1 (6 bases). The CDR3 spans 17 residues. CDR1 is LNHDA and CDR2 is SQIVND in the germline V gene (reference sequence). Trimming removed 7 bases from V and 2 bases from J, with 22 bases in between. The CDR3, as DNA: TGTGCCAGTAACAGAAGAGGACAGTTCTCTTACACAGATACGCAGTATTTT. It encodes CASNRRGQFSYTDTQYF.

V and J are TRBV6-5 and TRBJ2-7; maybe TRBD1 (6 bases). Germline CDR1 and CDR2: MNHEY and SVGAGI. Trimming removed 4 bases at V and 3 bases at J, with 19 bases between. CDR3 length: 16 residues. CDR3 amino acids: CASSFRGPYSNYEQYF. Written as DNA, the CDR3 is TGTGCCAGCAGTTTCAGGGGCCCATATTCAAACTACGAGCAGTACTTC.

The chain is built from TRBV6-5 and TRBJ1-3; TRBD1 might be the D (5 bases). Germline loops: CDR1 MNHEY, CDR2 SVGAGI. The CDR3 length is 15 residues. Trimming removed 5 bases from V and 2 bases from J, with 13 bases in between. CDR3 nucleotides: TGTGCCAGCAGTCTGGCCCCGGGGGCTGGAAACACCATATATTTT. Its protein product is CASSLAPGAGNTIYF.

The chain combines TRBV30 with TRBJ1-3; D remains unclear. This CDR3 comprises 12 residues. V lost 1 base and J 2 bases, leaving 3 bases between the germline ends. Germline CDR1 reads GTSNPN; CDR2 reads SVGIG (reference sequence). CDR3 in amino acids: CAWSGPGNTIYF. The CDR3 bases are TGTGCCTGGAGTGGGCCTGGAAACACCATATATTTT. The variable domain in full, completed from reference TRBV30 and TRBJ1-3, reads SQTIHQWPATLVQPVGSPLSLECTVEGTSNPNLYWYRQAAGRGLQLLFYSVGIGQISSEVPQNLSASRPQDRQFILSSKKLLLSDSGFYLCAWSGPGNTIYFGEGSWLTVV.

The chain recombines TRBV6-2 or TRBV6-3 with TRBJ1-2, with 7 bases lining up with TRBD1. Germline V gene data show CDR1 as MNHEY and CDR2 as SVGEGT. The CDR3 has 14 residues. Unmatched junction bases numbered 6, after V lost 5 bases and J lost 3 bases. CDR3 in amino acids: CASSPGQRYYGYTF. DNA for the CDR3: TGTGCCAGCAGTCCGGGACAGAGGTACTATGGCTACACCTTC.

The J gene is TRBJ2-6, the V gene TRBV7-9, with 7 bases aligning to TRBD1. Germline values: CDR1 SEHNR, CDR2 FQNEAQ (reference sequence). The CDR3 totals 16 residues. The J segment lost 2 bases and the V segment lost 4 bases, leaving 5 bases of the junction unmatched. CDR3 residues: CASSYHDRAGANVLTF. The CDR3 nucleotides read TGTGCCAGCAGCTATCACGACAGGGCTGGGGCCAACGTCCTGACTTTC.

The CDR3, as DNA: TGTGCCTGGAAGACTAGCGGGAGATCGTACAATGAGCAGTTCTTC. This encodes CAWKTSGRSYNEQFF. J is TRBJ2-1 and V is TRBV30; 12 positions match TRBD2. The CDR3 is 15 residues long. V trimming: 4 bases; J trimming: 4 bases; junction bases outside the gene matches: 5. Germline assignment: CDR1 GTSNPN and CDR2 SVGIG (reference sequence).

This clone came up once. The chain is built from TRBV18 and TRBJ2-1; 11 bases align to TRBD1. The CDR3 loop spans 16 amino acids. From germline, CDR1 is KGHSH and CDR2 LQKENI. V lost 4 bases, J lost 6 bases, and 8 bases stayed unmatched. The CDR3: CASSRAGQGGVNEQFF. The CDR3 bases are TGTGCCAGCTCACGAGCGGGACAGGGGGGGGTCAATGAGCAGTTCTTC.

V and J are TRBV7-6 and TRBJ1-2; TRBD1 might be the D (5 bases). V dropped 0 bases and J dropped 0 bases, with 14 bases sitting between them. The germline gives CDR1 SGHVS, CDR2 FNYEAQ. The CDR3 loop spans 17 amino acids. The CDR3 is CASSLASIGATNYGYTF. In DNA, the CDR3 is TGTGCCAGCAGCTTAGCGTCTATAGGGGCGACTAACTATGGCTACACCTTC. The complete variable domain, with remaining parts taken from reference TRBV7-6 and TRBJ1-2, reads GAGVSQSPRYKVTKRGQDVALRCDPISGHVSLYWYRQALGQGPEFLTYFNYEAQQDKSGLPNDRFSAERPEGSISTLTIQRTEQRDSAMYRCASSLASIGATNYGYTFGSGTRLTVV.